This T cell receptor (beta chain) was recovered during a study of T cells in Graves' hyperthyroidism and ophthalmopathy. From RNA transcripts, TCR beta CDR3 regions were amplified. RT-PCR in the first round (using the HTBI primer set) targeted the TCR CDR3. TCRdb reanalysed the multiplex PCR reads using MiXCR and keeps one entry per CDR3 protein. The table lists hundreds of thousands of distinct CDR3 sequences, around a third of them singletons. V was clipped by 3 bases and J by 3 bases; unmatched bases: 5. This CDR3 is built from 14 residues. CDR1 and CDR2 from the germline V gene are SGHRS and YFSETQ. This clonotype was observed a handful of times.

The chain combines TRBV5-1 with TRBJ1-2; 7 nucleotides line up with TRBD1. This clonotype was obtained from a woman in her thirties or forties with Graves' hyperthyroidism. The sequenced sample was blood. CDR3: CASSSRTGDYGYTF. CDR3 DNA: TGCGCCAGCAGCTCTCGAACAGGGGACTATGGCTACACCTTC.